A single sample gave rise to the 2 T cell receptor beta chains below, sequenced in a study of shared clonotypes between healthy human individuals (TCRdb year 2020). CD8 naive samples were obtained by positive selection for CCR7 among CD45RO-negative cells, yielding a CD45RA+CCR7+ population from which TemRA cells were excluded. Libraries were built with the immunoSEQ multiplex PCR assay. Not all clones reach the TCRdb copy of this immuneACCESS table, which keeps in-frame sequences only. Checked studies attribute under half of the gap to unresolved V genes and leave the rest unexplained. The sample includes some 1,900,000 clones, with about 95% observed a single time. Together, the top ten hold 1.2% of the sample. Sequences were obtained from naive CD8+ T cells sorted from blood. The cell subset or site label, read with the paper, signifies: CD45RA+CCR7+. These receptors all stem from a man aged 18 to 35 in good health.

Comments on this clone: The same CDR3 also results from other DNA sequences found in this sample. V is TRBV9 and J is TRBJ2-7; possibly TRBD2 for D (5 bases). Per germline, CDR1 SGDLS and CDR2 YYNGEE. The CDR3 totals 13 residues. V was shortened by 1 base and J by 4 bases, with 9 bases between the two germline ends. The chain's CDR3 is CASSVSGSYEQYF. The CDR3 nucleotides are TGTGCCAGCAGCGTAAGCGGATCGTACGAGCAGTACTTC.

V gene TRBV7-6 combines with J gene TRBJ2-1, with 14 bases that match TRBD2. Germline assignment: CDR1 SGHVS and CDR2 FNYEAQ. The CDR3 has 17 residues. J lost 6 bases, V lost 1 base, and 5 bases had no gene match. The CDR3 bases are TGTGCCAGCAGCTTAGGACTAGCGGGAGGGGAAGGCAATGAGCAGTTCTTC. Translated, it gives CASSLGLAGGEGNEQFF.